This T cell receptor (beta chain) was captured in a study of cytomegalovirus exposure and HLA in healthy donors. The PCR had 60 Vbeta and 13 Jbeta primers. Here immunoSEQ multiplex PCR was the method, and the copy in TCRdb shows in-frame clones only, minus some. The data contain approximately 120,000 clones, around 68% of them singletons. The J segment lost 0 bases and the V segment lost 2 bases, leaving 6 bases of the junction unmatched. The CDR3 loop spans 17 amino acids. Germline lookup yields CDR1 MNHNS and CDR2 SASEGT. This receptor was taken from a man aged 40-50 years in good health and CMV-seropositive. This chain links TRBV6-1 with TRBJ1-4; 7 positions agree with TRBD1. The sequenced sample was PBMCs. The CDR3, as DNA: TGTGCCAGCAGTGAATGGGGACAGTTGGCAACTAATGAAAAACTGTTTTTT. The encoded protein is CASSEWGQLATNEKLFF.